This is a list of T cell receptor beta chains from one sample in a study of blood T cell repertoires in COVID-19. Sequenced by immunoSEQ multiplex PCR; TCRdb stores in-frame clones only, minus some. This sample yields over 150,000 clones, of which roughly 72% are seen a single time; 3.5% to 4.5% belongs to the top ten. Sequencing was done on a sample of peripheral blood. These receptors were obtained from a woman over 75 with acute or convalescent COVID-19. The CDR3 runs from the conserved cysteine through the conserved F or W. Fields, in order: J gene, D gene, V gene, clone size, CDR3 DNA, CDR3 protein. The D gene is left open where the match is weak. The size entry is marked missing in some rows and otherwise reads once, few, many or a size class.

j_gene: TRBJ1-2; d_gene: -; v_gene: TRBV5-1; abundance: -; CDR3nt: TGCGCCAGCAGCCGGGACACATATGGCTACACCTTC; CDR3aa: CASSRDTYGYTF
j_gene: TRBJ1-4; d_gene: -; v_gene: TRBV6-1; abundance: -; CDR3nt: TGTGCCAGCAGTGAAGGAGGCAGGGGCGCAACTAATGAAAAACTGTTTTTT; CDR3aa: CASSEGGRGATNEKLFF
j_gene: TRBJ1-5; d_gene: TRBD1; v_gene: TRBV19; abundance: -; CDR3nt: TGTGCCAGTAGTATGCGCACAGGGGGATCTCAGCCCCAGCATTTT; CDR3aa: CASSMRTGGSQPQHF
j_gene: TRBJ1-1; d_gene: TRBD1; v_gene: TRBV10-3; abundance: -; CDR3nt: TGTGCCATCAATGATGGGGGGAGGACAGGGATTACTGAAGCTTTCTTT; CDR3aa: CAINDGGRTGITEAFF
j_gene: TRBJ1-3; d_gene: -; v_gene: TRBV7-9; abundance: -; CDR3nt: TGTGCCAGCAGGGAAGGGGCCCGGACTGGAAACACCATATATTTT; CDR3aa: CASREGARTGNTIYF
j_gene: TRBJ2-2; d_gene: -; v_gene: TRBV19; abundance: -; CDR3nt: TGTGCCAGTCAATTGGGGGACCGACAGGATTCGACCGGGGAGCTGTTTTTT; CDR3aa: CASQLGDRQDSTGELFF
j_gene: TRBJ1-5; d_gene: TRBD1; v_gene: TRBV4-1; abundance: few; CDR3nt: TGCGCCAGCAGCCAAGGGGTGGGACAGGGCGGTGATCCCCAGCATTTT; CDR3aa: CASSQGVGQGGDPQHF
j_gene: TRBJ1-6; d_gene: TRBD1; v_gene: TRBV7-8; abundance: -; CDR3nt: TGTGCCAGCAGCTACTTCGGGGACAGGGTTTTTTCACCCCTCCACTTT; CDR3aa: CASSYFGDRVFSPLHF
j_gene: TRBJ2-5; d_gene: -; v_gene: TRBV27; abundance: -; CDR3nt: TGTGCCAGCAGTTTAAGTGAGGGAGAGACCCAGTACTTC; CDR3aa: CASSLSEGETQYF
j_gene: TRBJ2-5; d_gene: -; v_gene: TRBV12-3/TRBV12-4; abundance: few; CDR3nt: TGTGCCAGCAGTCCCGTCCAAGAGACCCAGTACTTC; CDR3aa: CASSPVQETQYF
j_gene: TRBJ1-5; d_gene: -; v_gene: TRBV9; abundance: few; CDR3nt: TGTGCCAGCAGCGTAGATAGTATGAACAATCAGCCCCAGCATTTT; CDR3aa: CASSVDSMNNQPQHF
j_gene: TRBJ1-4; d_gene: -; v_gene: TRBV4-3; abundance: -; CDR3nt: TGCGCCAGCAGCCAAGTGGCAGGGCGTAATGAAAAACTGTTTTTT; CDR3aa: CASSQVAGRNEKLFF
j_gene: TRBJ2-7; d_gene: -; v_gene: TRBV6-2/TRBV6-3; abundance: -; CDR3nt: TGTGCCAGCAGTTACGGGCAGGGGAAAGGAGGTAATCTCTACGAGCAGTACTTC; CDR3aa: CASSYGQGKGGNLYEQYF
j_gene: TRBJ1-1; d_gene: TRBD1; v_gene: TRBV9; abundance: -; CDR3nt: TGTGCCAGCAGCTCAATGGACAGGGCAGGTATAGCTTTCTTT; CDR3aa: CASSSMDRAGIAFF
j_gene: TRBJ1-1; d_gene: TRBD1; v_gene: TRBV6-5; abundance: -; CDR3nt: TGTGCCAGCAAACCACCAGGGGGGCACACTGAAGCTTTCTTT; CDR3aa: CASKPPGGHTEAFF
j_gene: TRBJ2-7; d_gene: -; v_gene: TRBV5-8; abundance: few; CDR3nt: TGTGCCAGCCGGGGTTTCGGCGGCGAGCAGTACTTC; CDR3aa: CASRGFGGEQYF
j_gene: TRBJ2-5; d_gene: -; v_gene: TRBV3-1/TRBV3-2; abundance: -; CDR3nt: TGTGCCAGCAGCTACCACGCGCAAGAGACCCAGTACTTC; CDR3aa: CASSYHAQETQYF
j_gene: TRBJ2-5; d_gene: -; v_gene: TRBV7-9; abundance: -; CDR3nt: TGTGCCAGCAGCTTAGGACAGGTGGAGACCCAGTACTTC; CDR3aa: CASSLGQVETQYF
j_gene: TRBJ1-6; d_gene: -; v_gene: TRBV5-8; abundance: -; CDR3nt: TGTGCCAGCAGCTTGCCCAGGGATTATTTACCCCTCCACTTT; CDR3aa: CASSLPRDYLPLHF
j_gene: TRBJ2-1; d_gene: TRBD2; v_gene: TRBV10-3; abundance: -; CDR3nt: TGTGCCATACTTGCGGGGGGGCCGGGTGAGCAGTTCTTC; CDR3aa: CAILAGGPGEQFF
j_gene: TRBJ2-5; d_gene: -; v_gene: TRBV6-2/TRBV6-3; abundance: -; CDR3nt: TGTGCCAGCAGTTGGGCTGGGAGTTCCCAGTACTTC; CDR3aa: CASSWAGSSQYF
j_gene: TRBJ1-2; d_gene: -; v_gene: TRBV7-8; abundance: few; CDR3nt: TGTGCCAGCAGCTTAGACCCGAGGGGCTACACCTTC; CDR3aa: CASSLDPRGYTF